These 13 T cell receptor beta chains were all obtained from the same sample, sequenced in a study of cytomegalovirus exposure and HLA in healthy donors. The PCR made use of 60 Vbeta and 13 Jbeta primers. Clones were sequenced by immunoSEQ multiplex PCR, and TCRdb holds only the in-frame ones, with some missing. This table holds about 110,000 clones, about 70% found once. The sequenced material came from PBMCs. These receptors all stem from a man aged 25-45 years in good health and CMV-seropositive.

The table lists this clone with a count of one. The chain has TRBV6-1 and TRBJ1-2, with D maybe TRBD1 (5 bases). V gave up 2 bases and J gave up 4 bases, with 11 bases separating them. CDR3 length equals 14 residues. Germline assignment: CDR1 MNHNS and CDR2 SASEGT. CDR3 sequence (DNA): TGTGCCAGCAGTGAAAGTCGGGGGGGCTATGGCTACACCTTC. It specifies CASSESRGGYGYTF.

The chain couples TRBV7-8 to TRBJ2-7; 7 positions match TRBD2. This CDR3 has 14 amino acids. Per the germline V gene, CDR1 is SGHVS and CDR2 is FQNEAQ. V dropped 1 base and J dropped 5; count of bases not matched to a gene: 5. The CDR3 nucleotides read TGTGCCAGCAGCTTAGAGGGCCGGGGGGACGAGCAGTACTTC. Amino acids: CASSLEGRGDEQYF.

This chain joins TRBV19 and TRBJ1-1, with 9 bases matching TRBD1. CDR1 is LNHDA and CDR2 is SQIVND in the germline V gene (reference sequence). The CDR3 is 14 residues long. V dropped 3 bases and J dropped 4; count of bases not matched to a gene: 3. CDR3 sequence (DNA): TGTGCCAGTAGTATCAAGGACAGGGGCACTGAAGCTTTCTTT. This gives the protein CASSIKDRGTEAFF.

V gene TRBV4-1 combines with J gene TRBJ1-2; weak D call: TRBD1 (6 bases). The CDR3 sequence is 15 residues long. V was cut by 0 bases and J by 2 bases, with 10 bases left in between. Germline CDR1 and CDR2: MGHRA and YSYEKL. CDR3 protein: CASSQDPTGNYGYTF. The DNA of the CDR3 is TGCGCCAGCAGCCAAGATCCCACAGGGAACTATGGCTACACCTTC.

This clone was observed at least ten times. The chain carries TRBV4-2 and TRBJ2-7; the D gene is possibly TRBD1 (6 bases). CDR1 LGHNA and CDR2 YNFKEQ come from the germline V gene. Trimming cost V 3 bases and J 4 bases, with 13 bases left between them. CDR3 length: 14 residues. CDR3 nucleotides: TGTGCCAGCAGCCACCCCGACAGGTGGTACGAGCAGTACTTC. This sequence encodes CASSHPDRWYEQYF.

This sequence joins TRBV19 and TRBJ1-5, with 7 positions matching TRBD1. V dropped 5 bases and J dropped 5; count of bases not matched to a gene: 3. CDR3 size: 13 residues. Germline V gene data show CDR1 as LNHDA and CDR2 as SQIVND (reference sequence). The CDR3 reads CASSSGTDQPQHF. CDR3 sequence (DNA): TGTGCCAGTAGTTCCGGGACAGATCAGCCCCAGCATTTT.

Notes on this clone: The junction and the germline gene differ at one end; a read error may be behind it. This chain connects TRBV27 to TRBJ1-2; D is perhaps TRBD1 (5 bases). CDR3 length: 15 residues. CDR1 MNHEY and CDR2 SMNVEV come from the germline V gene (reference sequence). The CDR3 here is CASSLGGAPVYGYPF. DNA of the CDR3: TGTGCCAGCAGTTTAGGAGGGGCGCCCGTTTATGGCTACCCCTTC.

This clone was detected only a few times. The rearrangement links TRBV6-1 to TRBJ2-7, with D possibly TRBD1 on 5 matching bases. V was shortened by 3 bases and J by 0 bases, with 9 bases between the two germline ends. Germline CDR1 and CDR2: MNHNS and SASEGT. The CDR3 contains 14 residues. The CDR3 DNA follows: TGTGCCAGCAGTGAGACAGCCTACTCCTACGAGCAGTACTTC. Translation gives CASSETAYSYEQYF.

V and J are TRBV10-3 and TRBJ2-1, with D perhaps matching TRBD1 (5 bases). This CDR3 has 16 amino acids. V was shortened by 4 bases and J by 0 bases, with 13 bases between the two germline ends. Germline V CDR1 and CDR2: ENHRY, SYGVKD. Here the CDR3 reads CAISGSQESSYNEQFF. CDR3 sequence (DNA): TGTGCCATCAGTGGATCACAGGAGAGCTCCTACAATGAGCAGTTCTTC.

The CDR3 loop reads CSANLGVAFF. DNA for the CDR3: TGCAGTGCTAATCTCGGGGTGGCTTTCTTT. The V and J genes are TRBV20-1 and TRBJ1-1; D not certain. Germline V CDR1 and CDR2: DFQATT, SNEGSKA (reference sequence). Trimming stripped 4 bases from V and 11 bases from J, with 11 bases between. The CDR3 is 10 residues long.

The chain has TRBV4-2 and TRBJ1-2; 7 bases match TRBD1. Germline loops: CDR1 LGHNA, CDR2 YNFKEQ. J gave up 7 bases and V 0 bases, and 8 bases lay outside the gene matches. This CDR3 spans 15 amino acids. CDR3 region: CASSQDKGAFGGYTF. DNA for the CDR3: TGTGCCAGCAGCCAAGATAAGGGGGCATTCGGTGGCTACACCTTC.

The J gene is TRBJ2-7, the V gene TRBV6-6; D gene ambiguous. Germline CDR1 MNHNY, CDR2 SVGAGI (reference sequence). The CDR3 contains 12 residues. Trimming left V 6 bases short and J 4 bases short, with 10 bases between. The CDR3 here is CASSPWQYEQYF. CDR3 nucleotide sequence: TGTGCCAGCAGCCCTTGGCAGTACGAGCAGTACTTC.

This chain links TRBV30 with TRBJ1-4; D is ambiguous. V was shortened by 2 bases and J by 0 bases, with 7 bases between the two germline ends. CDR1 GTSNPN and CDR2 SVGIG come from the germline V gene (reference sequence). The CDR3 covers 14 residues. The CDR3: CAWSFLATNEKLFF. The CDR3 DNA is TGTGCCTGGAGTTTCCTTGCAACTAATGAAAAACTGTTTTTT.